This entry features one T cell receptor (beta chain) sequence. Its antigen is unknown. The data derive from a study of OX40 agonist ivuxolimab in advanced cancers. Findings of the study overall: Some patients who did not respond also had low normalized T-cell clonal expansion.

The repertoire was sequenced with immunoSEQ multiplex PCR; TCRdb's copy has only in-frame clones and lacks some. The table has tens of thousands of clones, about 89% seen once; the top ten hold around 3.6%. V dropped 11 bases and J dropped 4; count of bases not matched to a gene: 16. There are 16 residues in the CDR3. Germline V gene lookup returns CDR1 SNHLY and CDR2 FYNNEI. J is TRBJ2-5 and V is TRBV2; 10 bases line up with TRBD2. The sequence was collected from an adult with an advanced solid tumor such as melanoma, head and neck, liver or kidney cancer. The source material was CD4+ or CD8+ T cells sorted from blood, sampled in a trial of the OX40 agonist ivuxolimab. The CDR3 nucleotides read TGTGCCTCCGGGCTAGCGGGAGAAAGTAGGTTAGAGACCCAGTACTTC. This encodes CASGLAGESRLETQYF.